The next 32 T cell receptor beta chains were all read from a single sample in a study of blood T cell repertoires in COVID-19. Assay used: immunoSEQ multiplex PCR; TCRdb lists only in-frame clones, some missing. The sample has approximately 140,000 clones; 86% are singletons. The specimen sequenced was PBMCs or T cells enriched from blood (not recorded which). These receptors were obtained from a woman aged 50 to 65 who had recovered from COVID-19.

V is TRBV15 and J is TRBJ2-5, with TRBD1 matching over 10 bases. The CDR3 runs 16 residues. With V trimmed by 3 bases and J by 4 bases, 8 bases remained unmatched. The germline CDR1 and CDR2 sequences are LNHNV and YYDKDF (reference sequence). As DNA, the CDR3 is TGTGCCACCAGCAGGATTGGGACAGGGGCGTTAGAGACCCAGTACTTC. As protein: CATSRIGTGALETQYF.

This clone was detected once. The chain carries TRBV29-1 and TRBJ2-1, with D possibly being TRBD1 (6 bases). In germline, CDR1 is SQVTM, CDR2 ANQGSEA. Trimming removed 4 bases from V and 4 bases from J, with 8 bases in between. The CDR3 totals 12 residues. Written as DNA, the CDR3 is TGCAGCGTTGGGACAGAGTACAATGAGCAGTTCTTC. This codes for CSVGTEYNEQFF.

The chain has TRBV7-9 and TRBJ1-2; tentatively, D is TRBD1 (5 bases). With 5 bases removed from V and 7 bases from J, the gap between germline ends came to 14 bases. The CDR3 spans 13 residues. Germline V CDR1 and CDR2: SEHNR, FQNEAQ (reference sequence). The CDR3 region is CASSHGTGVGYTF. The DNA for the CDR3 is TGTGCCAGCAGCCACGGGACTGGCGTTGGCTACACCTTC.

This clone was seen only once. For the CDR3, the DNA is TGTGCCAGCAGCGCTGCGGACAAGAACACTGAAGCTTTCTTT. Translated, it gives CASSAADKNTEAFF. This sequence joins TRBV7-6 and TRBJ1-1, with a possible D match to TRBD1 (5 bases). The V end was cut by 5 bases, the J end by 1 base, with 11 bases between. Germline V gene sequence: CDR1 SGHVS, CDR2 FNYEAQ. This CDR3 region has 14 residues.

The V call is TRBV7-6, the J call TRBJ2-5; 16 bases map to TRBD2. CDR1 is SGHVS, CDR2 FNYEAQ, per germline. The CDR3 length is 19 residues. J was trimmed by 5 bases and V by 0 bases; bases with no gene match: 9. CDR3 nucleotides: TGTGCCAGCAGCTTAGCTCCGGGACTAGCGGGGGGGCGGTCGGAGACCCAGTACTTC. Its protein product is CASSLAPGLAGGRSETQYF.

The J gene is TRBJ1-2, the V gene TRBV6-5; 10 bases line up with TRBD1. The CDR3 has 14 amino acids. Per the germline V gene, CDR1 is MNHEY and CDR2 is SVGAGI. V lost 8 bases, J lost 8 bases, and 11 bases stayed unmatched. CDR3 bases: TGTGCCAGCGACTCAGGGACAGGGGCCGGGGGCTACACCTTC. Translation: CASDSGTGAGGYTF.

CDR3 nucleotides: TGTGCCAGCAGCGTCTCACTGTGGCCACAGGACCCCTATGGCTACACCTTC. This sequence encodes CASSVSLWPQDPYGYTF. The chain uses TRBV9 and TRBJ1-2; a possible D gene is TRBD1 (5 bases). The CDR3 runs to 17 residues. Germline V gene lookup returns CDR1 SGDLS and CDR2 YYNGEE. The V end was cut by 2 bases, the J end by 4 bases, with 21 bases between. The variable domain in full, completed from reference TRBV9 and TRBJ1-2, reads DSGVTQTPKHLITATGQRVTLRCSPRSGDLSVYWYQQSLDQGLQFLIQYYNGEERAKGNILERFSAQQFPDLHSELNLSSLELGDSALYFCASSVSLWPQDPYGYTFGSGTRLTVV.

The chain joins TRBV21-1 to TRBJ2-1; no check of the table's D call, TRBD2, against the DNA was made. TRBV21-1 is labeled a pseudogene. The CDR3 has 12 residues. CDR3 sequence (DNA): TGTGCCAGCAGCGAAGGTCGGAATGAGCAGTTCTTC. The encoded protein is CASSEGRNEQFF.

The rearrangement joins TRBV7-2 to TRBJ2-1; TRBD1 agrees at 8 bases. Germline CDR1 is SGHTA and CDR2 is FQGNSA. The CDR3 runs 13 residues. V gave up 4 bases and J gave up 15 bases; unmatched junction bases: 11. Here the CDR3 reads CASSWRGQGQPFF. CDR3 DNA sequence: TGTGCCAGCAGCTGGAGAGGACAGGGCCAGCCGTTCTTC.

This clone was observed a few times. The CDR3 loop is CASSIELTATYEQYF. Written as DNA, the CDR3 is TGTGCCAGTAGTATAGAGCTTACAGCAACCTACGAGCAGTACTTC. V and J are TRBV19 and TRBJ2-7; unclear D gene. The ends were cut back, 0 bases at V and 2 bases at J, with 11 bases in the middle. The CDR3 is 15 amino acids. Germline V gene lookup returns CDR1 LNHDA and CDR2 SQIVND (reference sequence).

The CDR3 DNA is TGCGCCAGCAGCAGAGGACAGGCAGCTGGAAACACCATATATTTT. Translated: CASSRGQAAGNTIYF. This chain connects TRBV5-1 to TRBJ1-3, with 7 positions matching TRBD1. This CDR3 spans 15 amino acids. The J segment lost 2 bases and the V segment lost 4 bases, leaving 6 bases of the junction unmatched. Germline CDR1 and CDR2: SGHRS and YFSETQ. The full variable domain, with the rest looked up from reference TRBV5-1 and TRBJ1-3, is KAGVTQTPRYLIKTRGQQVTLSCSPISGHRSVSWYQQTPGQGLQFLFEYFSETQRNKGNFPGRFSGRQFSNSRSEMNVSTLELGDSALYLCASSRGQAAGNTIYFGEGSWLTVV.

This clone was seen just once. The rearrangement links TRBV7-9 to TRBJ2-3; possible D gene TRBD1, 5 bases. V shed 8 bases and J shed 3 bases, with 12 bases lying between them. This CDR3 has 13 residues. Germline CDR1 is SEHNR and CDR2 is FQNEAQ (reference sequence). The CDR3 DNA follows: TGTGCCAGCGGTGACAGTCAAACAGATACGCAGTATTTT. Amino acid sequence: CASGDSQTDTQYF.

The gene calls are TRBV29-1 and TRBJ2-2, with TRBD1 identical over 7 bases. Germline assignment: CDR1 SQVTM and CDR2 ANQGSEA. V lost 5 bases to trimming and J lost 1 base; unmatched junction nucleotides: 7. There are 15 residues in the CDR3. The CDR3 nucleotides read TGCAGCGTTCAGACAGGGATGGGGAACACCGGGGAGCTGTTTTTT. Protein product: CSVQTGMGNTGELFF.

The J gene is TRBJ2-7, the V gene TRBV3-1 (or the pseudogene TRBV3-2), with D unclear. With 1 base removed from V and 0 bases from J, the gap between germline ends came to 7 bases. This CDR3 is built from 14 residues. The germline V gene has CDR1 LGHDT and CDR2 YNNKEL (reference sequence). As DNA, the CDR3 is TGTGCCAGCAGCCAAGTGTCCAGCTCCTACGAGCAGTACTTC. Translating gives CASSQVSSSYEQYF.

V and J are TRBV7-4 and TRBJ2-7; maybe TRBD1 (5 bases). V dropped 0 bases and J dropped 5 bases, with 14 bases sitting between them. The CDR3 spans 15 residues. CDR1 and CDR2 from the germline V gene are SGHVT and SQSDAQ. CDR3 residues: CASSLALGQGDEQYF. The CDR3 bases are TGTGCCAGCAGCTTAGCGCTGGGGCAGGGCGACGAGCAGTACTTC.

The CDR3 sequence is CSVSGGLGTNEKLFF. CDR3 coding DNA: TGCAGCGTTTCAGGGGGGTTGGGAACTAATGAAAAACTGTTTTTT. The chain uses TRBV29-1 and TRBJ1-4, with TRBD1 matching over 7 bases. This CDR3 comprises 15 residues. Germline V gene sequence: CDR1 SQVTM, CDR2 ANQGSEA. V trimming: 5 bases; J trimming: 1 base; junction bases outside the gene matches: 7.

The rearrangement links TRBV2 to TRBJ1-5; TRBD1 matches 9 bases. CDR3 length: 14 residues. V gave up 7 bases and J gave up 6 bases; unmatched junction bases: 7. Germline-derived CDR1 and CDR2 are SNHLY and FYNNEI. The CDR3 sequence: CASKDRGSGQPQHF. The CDR3 DNA reads as TGTGCCAGCAAAGACAGGGGGAGTGGTCAGCCCCAGCATTTT.

The chain carries TRBV15 and TRBJ1-5; 7 bases map to TRBD1. Germline V lookup: CDR1 LNHNV, CDR2 YYDKDF (reference sequence). The CDR3 extends over 15 amino acids. V lost 1 base to trimming and J lost 5 bases; unmatched junction nucleotides: 5. The DNA of the CDR3 is TGTGCCACCAGCAGAGTACAGGGGTTCGATCAGCCCCAGCATTTT. It encodes CATSRVQGFDQPQHF.

The gene calls are TRBV10-2 and TRBJ1-3; D is ambiguous. CDR1 is WSHSY and CDR2 is SAAADI in the germline V gene. This CDR3 comprises 12 residues. Trimming took 8 bases from V and 0 from J, leaving 5 bases between them. The CDR3 nucleotides are TGCGCCAGCCACAGCTCTGGAAACACCATATATTTT. Protein sequence: CASHSSGNTIYF.

The gene calls are TRBV19 and TRBJ2-3, with D possibly matching TRBD2 (5 bases). The germline V gene encodes CDR1 LNHDA and CDR2 SQIVND (reference sequence). The CDR3 runs to 12 residues. V shed 1 base and J shed 9 bases, with 8 bases lying between them. The CDR3 sequence: CASSIAGYTQYF. In DNA form, the CDR3 reads TGTGCCAGTAGTATAGCGGGGTACACGCAGTATTTT.

The chain links TRBV19 to TRBJ2-2; 9 bases are shared with TRBD1. The germline gives CDR1 LNHDA, CDR2 SQIVND (reference sequence). Trimming at V came to 3 bases and at J to 13 bases, leaving 12 bases not matched to a gene. There are 15 residues in the CDR3. The DNA for the CDR3 is TGTGCCAGTAGTATTGGACAGGGGACCCCCTCGGGGCTGTTTTTT. Protein product: CASSIGQGTPSGLFF.

The chain is built from TRBV9 and TRBJ1-4; 8 nucleotides line up with TRBD1. Trimming removed 6 bases from V and 5 bases from J; junction bases left unmatched: 6. Germline V gives CDR1 SGDLS, CDR2 YYNGEE. This CDR3 spans 14 amino acids. CDR3 in amino acids: CASTPSGGNEKLFF. Written as DNA, the CDR3 is TGTGCCAGCACGCCCTCAGGGGGCAATGAAAAACTGTTTTTT.

The chain has TRBV4-3 and TRBJ2-5, with TRBD1 matching over 8 bases. V lost 3 bases, J lost 5 bases, and 5 bases stayed unmatched. From germline, CDR1 is LGHNA and CDR2 YSLEER. The CDR3 loop spans 14 amino acids. CDR3 sequence (DNA): TGCGCCAGCAGCCAGGGGCAGGGGGCTGAGACCCAGTACTTC. Protein: CASSQGQGAETQYF.

This chain joins TRBV11-3 and TRBJ2-7; D is unresolved. This CDR3 is 11 amino acids long. In germline, CDR1 is SGHNT, CDR2 YENEEA. The V gene lost 6 bases and the J gene lost 1 base, with 4 bases spanning the gap. CDR3: CASRSSYEQYF. CDR3 sequence (DNA): TGTGCCAGCAGATCATCCTACGAGCAGTACTTC. Drawing the rest from reference TRBV11-3 and TRBJ2-7, the complete variable domain is EAGVVQSPRYKIIEKKQPVAFWCNPISGHNTLYWYLQNLGQGPELLIRYENEEAVDDSQLPKDRFSAERLKGVDSTLKIQPAELGDSAVYLCASRSSYEQYFGPGTRLTVT.

V and J are TRBV9 and TRBJ1-1; 9 bases are shared with TRBD1. Trimming at V came to 1 base and at J to 11 bases, leaving 12 bases not matched to a gene. Germline V gene sequence: CDR1 SGDLS, CDR2 YYNGEE. The CDR3 contains 15 residues. CDR3 sequence: CASSVREQGASLAFF. CDR3 nucleotides: TGTGCCAGCAGCGTAAGGGAACAGGGGGCTTCGTTGGCTTTCTTT.

As for this clone: Other nucleotide sequences in the sample specify the same CDR3. CDR3: CASSRTGVNQPQHF. In DNA form, the CDR3 reads TGTGCCAGCAGTCGGACAGGGGTCAATCAGCCCCAGCATTTT. The J gene is TRBJ1-5, the V gene TRBV2; TRBD1 aligns across 9 bases. This CDR3 comprises 14 residues. From germline, CDR1 is SNHLY and CDR2 FYNNEI. The junction had 2 bases not matched to a gene; V was cut back by 5 bases and J by 3 bases.

In this sample, this clone turned up once. The rearrangement joins TRBV7-9 to TRBJ2-5; TRBD2 matches at 9 bases. V lost 5 bases to trimming and J lost 9 bases; unmatched junction nucleotides: 10. Germline V CDR1 and CDR2: SEHNR, FQNEAQ (reference sequence). The CDR3 totals 14 residues. DNA for the CDR3: TGTGCCAGCAGCCCAAGACTAGCGGTGGAGGCCCAGTACTTC. Amino acids: CASSPRLAVEAQYF. Using reference TRBV7-9 and TRBJ2-5 for the parts outside the CDR3, the full variable domain is DTGVSQNPRHKITKRGQNVTFRCDPISEHNRLYWYRQTLGQGPEFLTYFQNEAQLEKSRLLSDRFSAERPKGSFSTLEIQRTEQGDSAMYLCASSPRLAVEAQYFGPGTRLLVL.

The chain carries TRBV6-5 and TRBJ2-7, with 7 bases aligning to TRBD1. CDR1 and CDR2 (germline): MNHEY, SVGAGI. This CDR3 has 13 amino acids. J was trimmed by 2 bases and V by 9 bases; bases with no gene match: 7. The CDR3 nucleotides read TGTGCCAGTAAACTAGGGACAGCCTACGAGCAGTACTTC. Its protein is CASKLGTAYEQYF.

This chain connects TRBV4-3 to TRBJ1-1; 7 positions agree with TRBD1. After removal of 0 bases from V and 7 bases from J, the junction contained 8 bases not matched to a gene. There are 15 residues in the CDR3. Germline-derived CDR1 and CDR2 are LGHNA and YSLEER. The DNA for the CDR3 is TGCGCCAGCAGCCAAGATATCGCACAGGGGTTTGAAGCTTTCTTT. Its translation is CASSQDIAQGFEAFF.

This rearrangement joins TRBV3-1 (or the pseudogene TRBV3-2) to TRBJ2-3, with D tentatively TRBD2 (5 bases). CDR1 and CDR2 from the germline V gene are LGHDT and YNNKEL (reference sequence). The CDR3 length is 17 residues. Trimming pared 0 bases from V and 1 base from J, leaving 14 bases between. The CDR3 loop reads CASSQDKLGKGTDTQYF. The CDR3, as DNA: TGTGCCAGCAGCCAAGATAAACTAGGTAAGGGCACAGATACGCAGTATTTT.

This rearrangement joins TRBV5-1 to TRBJ2-1; D might be TRBD1 (6 bases). V shed 3 bases and J shed 5 bases, with 15 bases lying between them. CDR3 size: 15 residues. Germline CDR1 reads SGHRS; CDR2 reads YFSETQ. CDR3 region: CASSYTGTIDNEQFF. The CDR3, as DNA: TGCGCCAGCAGCTACACAGGGACGATCGACAATGAGCAGTTCTTC.

This rearrangement joins TRBV6-6 to TRBJ2-5, with TRBD1 matching 9 bases. Germline V gives CDR1 MNHNY, CDR2 SVGAGI (reference sequence). Trimming took 6 bases from V and 5 from J; bases not matched to a gene: 7. This CDR3 is built from 14 residues. The CDR3 DNA reads as TGTGCCAGCAGGATCACAGGGGGCGGGGAGACCCAGTACTTC. This translates into CASRITGGGETQYF.